This T cell receptor beta chain was captured in a study of shared clonotypes between healthy human individuals. The protocol was immunoSEQ multiplex PCR, while the TCRdb copy is restricted to in-frame clones and leaves out a portion. The profile covers more than 150,000 clones, with about 93% appearing a single time and around 0.072% taken by the ten largest. The receptor comes from a woman in her 30s in good health. The sample taken for sequencing was naive CD4+ T cells sorted from blood. Subset denoted: CD45RA+ positively selected.

CDR3 loop: CASSYGNTPYEQYF. The CDR3 nucleotides are TGTGCCAGCAGTTACGGGAACACACCCTACGAGCAGTACTTC. The rearrangement joins TRBV6-5 to TRBJ2-7, with D uncertain. The germline V gene has CDR1 MNHEY and CDR2 SVGAGI. The CDR3 is made up of 14 amino acids. V lost 2 bases and J lost 2, with 10 bases in between.